Described below is a single T cell receptor beta chain sequence and its context. The CDR3 regions of TCR beta were amplified from RNA transcripts. In the first-round RT-PCR of the TCR CDR3, the HTBI primer set was used. MiXCR, run by TCRdb on the multiplex PCR reads, gives a single entry per CDR3 protein. The sample consists of about 290,000 distinct CDR3 sequences, 16% of them appearing once. The sample belongs to a study of T cells in Graves' hyperthyroidism and ophthalmopathy. Germline values: CDR1 MGHRA, CDR2 YSYEKL. With V trimmed by 4 bases and J by 3 bases, 13 bases remained unmatched. CDR3 length equals 17 residues.

The TCR originated in a man aged 30-40 years with Graves' hyperthyroidism. Sample: blood. The chain combines TRBV4-1 with TRBJ1-2; 8 bases fit TRBD1. This CDR3 reads CASSPQVGQGLYYGYTF. DNA for the CDR3: TGCGCCAGCAGCCCCCAAGTTGGACAGGGCCTCTACTATGGCTACACCTTC.